This T cell receptor (beta chain) was observed in a study of T cell changes during pregnancy in multiple sclerosis. The method was immunoSEQ multiplex PCR; TCRdb's version includes in-frame clones alone and lacks a portion of them. The sample comprises approximately 50,000 clones, around 90% of which are singletons, and 10% to 13% rests with the top ten. The CDR3 runs 13 residues. Germline CDR1 is LNHNV and CDR2 is YYDKDF (reference sequence). V gave up 9 bases and J gave up 3 bases, with 12 bases separating them. The sample in question was CD8+ T cells from peripheral blood mononuclear cells, obtained after pregnancy. V usage is TRBV15 and J usage is TRBJ1-5; perhaps TRBD1 as D (6 bases). The clonotype comes from a female donor with multiple sclerosis, enrolled in a pregnancy study. CDR3 region: CATSEGVNQPQHF. The DNA of the CDR3 is TGTGCCACTTCCGAGGGGGTCAATCAGCCCCAGCATTTT.